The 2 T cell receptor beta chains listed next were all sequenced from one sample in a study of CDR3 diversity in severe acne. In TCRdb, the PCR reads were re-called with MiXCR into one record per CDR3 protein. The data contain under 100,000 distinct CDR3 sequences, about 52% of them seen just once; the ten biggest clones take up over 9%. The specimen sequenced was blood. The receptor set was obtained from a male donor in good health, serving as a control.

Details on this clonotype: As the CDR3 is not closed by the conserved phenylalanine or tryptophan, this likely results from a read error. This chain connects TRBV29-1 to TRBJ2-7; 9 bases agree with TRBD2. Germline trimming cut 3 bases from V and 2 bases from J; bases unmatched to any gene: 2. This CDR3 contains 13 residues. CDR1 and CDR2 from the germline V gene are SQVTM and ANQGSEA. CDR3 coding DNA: TGCAGCGTTGAGTTAGCGGGAGCCTACGAGCAGTACCTC. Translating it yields CSVELAGAYEQYL.

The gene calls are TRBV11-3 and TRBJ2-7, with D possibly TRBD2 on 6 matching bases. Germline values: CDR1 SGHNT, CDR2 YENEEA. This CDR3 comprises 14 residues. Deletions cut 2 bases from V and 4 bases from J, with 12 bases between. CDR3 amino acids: CASSLRVAEYEQYF. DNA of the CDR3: TGTGCCAGCAGCTTAAGGGTAGCGGAGTACGAGCAGTACTTC.